The rows below give T cell receptor beta chains drawn from one sample of a study of CD8 T cells in Susac syndrome. TCRdb processed the immunoSEQ multiplex PCR reads anew with MiXCR; each CDR3 protein has one entry. This sample has 53,000 or so distinct CDR3 sequences, with 80% to 95% found just once. The sequenced sample consisted of CD8+ T cells from PBMCs. These receptors originate from a human donor in good health. Both conserved end residues are part of each CDR3. The D gene is left open where the match is weak. Only some rows state a clone size, as once, few, many or a class for expanded clones.

J gene: TRBJ2-1
clone size: .
D gene: .
V gene: TRBV7-7
CDR3 length: 13
CDR3 protein: CASSPGIGNEQFF
CDR3 DNA: TGTGCTAGCAGCCCCGGGATCGGCAATGAGCAGTTCTTC

J gene: TRBJ2-7
clone size: .
D gene: .
V gene: TRBV10-3
CDR3 length: 15
CDR3 protein: CAISETGSPIYEQYF
CDR3 DNA: TGTGCCATCAGTGAGACAGGGTCCCCTATCTACGAGCAGTACTTC

J gene: TRBJ2-2
clone size: .
D gene: TRBD1
V gene: TRBV7-2
CDR3 length: 16
CDR3 protein: CASSFALGQHTGELFF
CDR3 DNA: TGTGCCAGCAGCTTTGCTTTGGGACAGCACACCGGGGAGCTGTTTTTT

J gene: TRBJ2-6
clone size: .
D gene: TRBD1
V gene: TRBV9
CDR3 length: 16
CDR3 protein: CASGPTGFSGANVLTF
CDR3 DNA: TGTGCCAGCGGCCCGACAGGGTTCTCTGGGGCCAACGTCCTGACTTTC

J gene: TRBJ2-7
clone size: .
D gene: .
V gene: TRBV28
CDR3 length: 14
CDR3 protein: CASSTGFPPGEQYF
CDR3 DNA: TGTGCCAGCAGTACAGGGTTCCCCCCGGGAGAGCAGTACTTC

J gene: TRBJ1-2
clone size: .
D gene: TRBD1
V gene: TRBV5-6
CDR3 length: 15
CDR3 protein: CASSLWGGQIYGYTF
CDR3 DNA: TGTGCCAGCAGCTTGTGGGGGGGACAGATCTATGGCTACACCTTC

J gene: TRBJ1-2
clone size: .
D gene: TRBD1
V gene: TRBV9
CDR3 length: 17
CDR3 protein: CASSVNPSGTGGQGYTF
CDR3 DNA: TGTGCCAGCAGCGTAAACCCATCCGGGACAGGGGGCCAGGGCTACACCTTC

J gene: TRBJ1-1
clone size: .
D gene: .
V gene: TRBV12-3/TRBV12-4
CDR3 length: 13
CDR3 protein: CASSFAIHTEAFF
CDR3 DNA: TGTGCCAGCAGTTTCGCCATCCACACTGAAGCTTTCTTT

J gene: TRBJ2-5
clone size: .
D gene: .
V gene: TRBV3-1
CDR3 length: 14
CDR3 protein: CASSQDSGLETQYF
CDR3 DNA: TGTGCCAGCAGCCAAGATTCGGGGTTGGAGACCCAGTACTTC

J gene: TRBJ2-4
clone size: .
D gene: .
V gene: TRBV19
CDR3 length: 14
CDR3 protein: CASTGPLAKNIQYF
CDR3 DNA: TGTGCCAGTACGGGACCTCTAGCCAAAAACATTCAGTACTTC

J gene: TRBJ2-7
clone size: .
D gene: .
V gene: TRBV13
CDR3 length: 19
CDR3 protein: CASSARTGEAGSSYYEQYF
CDR3 DNA: TGTGCCAGCAGCGCCCGGACCGGAGAGGCGGGGTCGTCCTACTACGAGCAGTACTTC

J gene: TRBJ2-7
clone size: once
D gene: .
V gene: TRBV28
CDR3 length: 14
CDR3 protein: CASSPSTETYEQYF
CDR3 DNA: TGTGCCAGCAGTCCGTCGACAGAAACCTACGAGCAGTACTTC

J gene: TRBJ2-1
clone size: .
D gene: .
V gene: TRBV27
CDR3 length: 16
CDR3 protein: CASSLSIGHNYNEQFF
CDR3 DNA: TGTGCCAGCAGTTTATCGATAGGGCACAACTACAATGAGCAGTTCTTC

J gene: TRBJ2-2
clone size: .
D gene: TRBD1
V gene: TRBV5-6
CDR3 length: 15
CDR3 protein: CASCLGTGITGELFF
CDR3 DNA: TGTGCCAGCTGCTTGGGGACAGGCATCACCGGGGAGCTGTTTTTT

J gene: TRBJ2-1
clone size: once
D gene: .
V gene: TRBV2
CDR3 length: 13
CDR3 protein: CASSGDSYNEQFF
CDR3 DNA: TGTGCCAGCAGTGGGGACTCCTACAATGAGCAGTTCTTC

J gene: TRBJ2-7
clone size: .
D gene: .
V gene: TRBV5-6
CDR3 length: 13
CDR3 protein: CASSFQSSYEQYF
CDR3 DNA: TGTGCCAGCAGCTTCCAGTCATCCTACGAGCAGTACTTC

J gene: TRBJ2-1
clone size: .
D gene: .
V gene: TRBV29-1
CDR3 length: 15
CDR3 protein: CSVEDVSLLGDEQFF
CDR3 DNA: TGCAGCGTTGAAGATGTGAGCCTGCTGGGGGATGAGCAGTTCTTC

J gene: TRBJ1-1
clone size: .
D gene: .
V gene: TRBV28
CDR3 length: 14
CDR3 protein: CASSLAAMNTEAFF
CDR3 DNA: TGTGCCAGCAGTTTGGCAGCCATGAACACTGAAGCTTTCTTT

J gene: TRBJ2-7
clone size: .
D gene: TRBD1
V gene: TRBV25-1
CDR3 length: 14
CDR3 protein: CASSEGTGRHEQYF
CDR3 DNA: TGTGCCAGCAGTGAGGGGACAGGGCGCCACGAGCAGTACTTC